This T cell receptor beta chain comes out of a study of blood T cell repertoires in COVID-19. All enrollees were roughly 18 to 89 years old and from 24 US areas. Repertoires were generated with immunoSEQ multiplex PCR, while TCRdb's copy carries only in-frame clones and drops some. Among approximately 380,000 clones, 70% to 90% were seen once, and the ten largest hold more than 0.95%. Germline CDR1 and CDR2: MGHDK and SYGVNS. The CDR3 covers 15 residues. With 3 bases removed from V and 4 bases from J, the gap between germline ends came to 15 bases. The TCR sequence derives from a woman aged 18-29 years who had recovered from COVID-19. The J gene is TRBJ1-2, the V gene TRBV25-1; D might be TRBD1 (6 bases). The source material was PBMCs or T cells enriched from blood (not recorded which). CDR3 sequence: CASSDPARGPYGYTF. The CDR3 DNA reads TGTGCCAGCAGTGACCCAGCCAGGGGACCCTATGGCTACACCTTC.